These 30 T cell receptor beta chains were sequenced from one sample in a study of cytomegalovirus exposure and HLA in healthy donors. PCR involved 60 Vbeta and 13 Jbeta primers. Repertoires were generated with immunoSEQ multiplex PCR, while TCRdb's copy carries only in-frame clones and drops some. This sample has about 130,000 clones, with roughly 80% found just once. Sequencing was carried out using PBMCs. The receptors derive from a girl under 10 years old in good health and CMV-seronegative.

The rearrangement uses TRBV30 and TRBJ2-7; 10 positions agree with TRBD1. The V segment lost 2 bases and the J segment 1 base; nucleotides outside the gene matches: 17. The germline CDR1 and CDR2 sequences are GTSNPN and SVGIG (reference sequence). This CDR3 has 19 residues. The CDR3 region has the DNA TGTGCCTGGAGTCCGATAGGGACAGGGGATCGTGTGGGTTCCTACGAGCAGTACTTC. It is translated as CAWSPIGTGDRVGSYEQYF.

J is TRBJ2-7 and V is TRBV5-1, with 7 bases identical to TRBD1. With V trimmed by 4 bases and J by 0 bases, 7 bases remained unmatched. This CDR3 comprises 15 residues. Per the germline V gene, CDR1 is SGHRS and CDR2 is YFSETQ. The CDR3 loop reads CASSKGQISSYEQYF. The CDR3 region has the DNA TGCGCCAGCAGCAAGGGACAGATCAGCTCCTACGAGCAGTACTTC.

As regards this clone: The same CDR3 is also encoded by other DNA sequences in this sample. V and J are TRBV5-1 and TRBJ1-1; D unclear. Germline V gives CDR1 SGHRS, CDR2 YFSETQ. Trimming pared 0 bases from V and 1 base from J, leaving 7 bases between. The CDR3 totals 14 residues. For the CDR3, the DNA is TGCGCCAGCAGCTTGGGAGGGCCGAACACTGAAGCTTTCTTT. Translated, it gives CASSLGGPNTEAFF.

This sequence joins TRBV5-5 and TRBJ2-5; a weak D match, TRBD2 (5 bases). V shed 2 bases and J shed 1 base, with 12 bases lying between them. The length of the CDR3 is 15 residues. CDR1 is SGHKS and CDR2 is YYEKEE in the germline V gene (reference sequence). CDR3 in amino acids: CASSFGPSRQETQYF. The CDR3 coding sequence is TGTGCCAGCAGCTTTGGGCCTAGCCGCCAAGAGACCCAGTACTTC.

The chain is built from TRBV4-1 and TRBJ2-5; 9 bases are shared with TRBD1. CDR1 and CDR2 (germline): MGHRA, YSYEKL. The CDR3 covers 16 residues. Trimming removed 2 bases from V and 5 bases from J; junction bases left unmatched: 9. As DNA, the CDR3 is TGCGCCAGCAGCCAATGGACAGGGGTAGGCCACGAGACCCAGTACTTC. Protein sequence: CASSQWTGVGHETQYF.

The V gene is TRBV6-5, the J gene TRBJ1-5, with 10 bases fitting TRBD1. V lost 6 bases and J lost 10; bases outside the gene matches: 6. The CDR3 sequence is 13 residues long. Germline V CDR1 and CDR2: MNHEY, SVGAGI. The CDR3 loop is CASRRDRGGPQHF. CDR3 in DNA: TGTGCCAGCAGGCGGGACAGGGGAGGACCCCAGCATTTT.

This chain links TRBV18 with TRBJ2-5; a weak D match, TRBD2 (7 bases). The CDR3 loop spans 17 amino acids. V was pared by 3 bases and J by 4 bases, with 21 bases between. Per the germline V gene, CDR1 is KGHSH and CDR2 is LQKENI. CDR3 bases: TGTGCCAGCTCACCGGATTGGCGGGGGCCTCAGGGAGAGACCCAGTACTTC. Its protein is CASSPDWRGPQGETQYF. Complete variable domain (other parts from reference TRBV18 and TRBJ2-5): NAGVMQNPRHLVRRRGQEARLRCSPMKGHSHVYWYRQLPEEGLKFMVYLQKENIIDESGMPKERFSAEFPKEGPSILRIQQVVRGDSAAYFCASSPDWRGPQGETQYFGPGTRLLVL.

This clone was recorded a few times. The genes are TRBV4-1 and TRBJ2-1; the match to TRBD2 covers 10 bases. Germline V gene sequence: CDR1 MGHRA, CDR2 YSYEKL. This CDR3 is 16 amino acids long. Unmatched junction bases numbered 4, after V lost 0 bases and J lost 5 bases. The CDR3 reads CASSQDRSGGDNEQFF. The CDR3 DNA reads TGCGCCAGCAGCCAAGATCGGAGCGGGGGGGACAATGAGCAGTTCTTC.

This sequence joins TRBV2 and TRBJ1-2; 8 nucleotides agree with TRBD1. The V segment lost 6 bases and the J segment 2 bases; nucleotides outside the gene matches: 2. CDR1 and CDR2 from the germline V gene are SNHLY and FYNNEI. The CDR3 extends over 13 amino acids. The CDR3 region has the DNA TGTGCCAGCAGGAGGACAGGGAACTATGGCTACACCTTC. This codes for CASRRTGNYGYTF.

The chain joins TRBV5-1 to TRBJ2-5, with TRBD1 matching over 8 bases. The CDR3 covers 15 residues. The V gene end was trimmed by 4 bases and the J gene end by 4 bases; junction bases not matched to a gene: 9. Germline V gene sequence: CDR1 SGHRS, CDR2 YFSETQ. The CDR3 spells CASSTRGQGRETQYF. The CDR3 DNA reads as TGCGCCAGCAGCACTAGAGGACAGGGACGAGAGACCCAGTACTTC.

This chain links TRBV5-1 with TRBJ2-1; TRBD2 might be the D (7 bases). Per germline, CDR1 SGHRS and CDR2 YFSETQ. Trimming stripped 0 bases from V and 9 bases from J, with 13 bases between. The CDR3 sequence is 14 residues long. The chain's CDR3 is CASSLDGGGSEQFF. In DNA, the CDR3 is TGCGCCAGCAGCTTGGATGGGGGGGGCAGTGAGCAGTTCTTC.

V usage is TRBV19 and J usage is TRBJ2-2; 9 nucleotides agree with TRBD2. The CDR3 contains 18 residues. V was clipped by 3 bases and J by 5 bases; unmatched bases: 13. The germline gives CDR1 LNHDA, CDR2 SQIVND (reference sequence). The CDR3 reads CASSIRIPAGGRTGELFF. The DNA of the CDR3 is TGTGCCAGTAGTATTAGGATTCCGGCGGGAGGGCGAACCGGGGAGCTGTTTTTT. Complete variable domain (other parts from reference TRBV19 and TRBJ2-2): DGGITQSPKYLFRKEGQNVTLSCEQNLNHDAMYWYRQDPGQGLRLIYYSQIVNDFQKGDIAEGYSVSREKKESFPLTVTSAQKNPTAFYLCASSIRIPAGGRTGELFFGEGSRLTVL.

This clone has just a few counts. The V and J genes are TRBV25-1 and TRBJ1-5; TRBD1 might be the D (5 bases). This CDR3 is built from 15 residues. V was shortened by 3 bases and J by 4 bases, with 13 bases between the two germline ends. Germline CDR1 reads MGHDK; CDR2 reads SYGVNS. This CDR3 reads CASSEPGRANQPQHF. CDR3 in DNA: TGTGCCAGCAGTGAGCCGGGCAGGGCAAATCAGCCCCAGCATTTT.

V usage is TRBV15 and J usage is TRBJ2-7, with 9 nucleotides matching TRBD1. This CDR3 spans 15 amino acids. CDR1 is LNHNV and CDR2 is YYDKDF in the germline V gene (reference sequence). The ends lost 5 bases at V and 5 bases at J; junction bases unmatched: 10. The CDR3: CATSETRTGVDEQYF. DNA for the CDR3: TGTGCCACCAGCGAAACCCGGACAGGGGTTGACGAGCAGTACTTC.

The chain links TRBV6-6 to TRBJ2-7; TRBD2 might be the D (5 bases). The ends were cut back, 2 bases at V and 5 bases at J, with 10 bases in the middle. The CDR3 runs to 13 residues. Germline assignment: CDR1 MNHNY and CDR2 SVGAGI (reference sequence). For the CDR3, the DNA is TGTGCCAGCAGTTACCAGCGGACCAACGAGCAGTACTTC. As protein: CASSYQRTNEQYF.

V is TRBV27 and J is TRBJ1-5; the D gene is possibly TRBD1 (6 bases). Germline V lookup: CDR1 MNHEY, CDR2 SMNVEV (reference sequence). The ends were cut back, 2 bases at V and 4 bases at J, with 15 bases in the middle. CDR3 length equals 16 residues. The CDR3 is CASSLSIQGRNQPQHF. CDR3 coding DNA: TGTGCCAGCAGTTTAAGTATTCAGGGGAGAAATCAGCCCCAGCATTTT.

This chain's CDR3 is CASSHTLVELAGELFF. In DNA form, the CDR3 reads TGCGCCAGCAGCCATACCCTAGTTGAACTTGCCGGGGAGCTGTTTTTT. V usage is TRBV4-1 and J usage is TRBJ2-2; D call uncertain. Per the germline V gene, CDR1 is MGHRA and CDR2 is YSYEKL. With 3 bases removed from V and 6 bases from J, the gap between germline ends came to 17 bases. This CDR3 spans 16 amino acids.

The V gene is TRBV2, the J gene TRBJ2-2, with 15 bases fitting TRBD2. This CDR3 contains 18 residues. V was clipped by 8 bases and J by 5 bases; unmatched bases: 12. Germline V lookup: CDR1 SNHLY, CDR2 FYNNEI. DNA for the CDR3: TGTGCCAGCGCCTTTGGACTAGCGGGGGGGCCGAGGACCGGGGAGCTGTTTTTT. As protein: CASAFGLAGGPRTGELFF.

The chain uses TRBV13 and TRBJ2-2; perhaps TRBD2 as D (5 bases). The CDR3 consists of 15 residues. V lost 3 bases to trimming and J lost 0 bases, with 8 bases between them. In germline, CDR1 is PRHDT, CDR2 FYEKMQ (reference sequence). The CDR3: CASSFRRANTGELFF. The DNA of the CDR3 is TGTGCCAGCAGCTTCCGGCGGGCGAACACCGGGGAGCTGTTTTTT.

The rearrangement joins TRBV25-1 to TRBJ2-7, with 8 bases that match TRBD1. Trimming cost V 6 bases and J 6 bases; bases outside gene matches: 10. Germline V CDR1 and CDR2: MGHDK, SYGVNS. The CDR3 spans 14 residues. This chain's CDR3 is CASSGKTGAGEQYF. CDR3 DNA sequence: TGTGCCAGCAGCGGTAAGACAGGGGCTGGCGAGCAGTACTTC.

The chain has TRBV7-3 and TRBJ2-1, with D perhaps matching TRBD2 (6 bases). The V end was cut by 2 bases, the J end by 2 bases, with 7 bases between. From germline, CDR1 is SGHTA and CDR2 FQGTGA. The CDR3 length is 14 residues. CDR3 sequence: CASSLRGTYNEQFF. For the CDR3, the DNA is TGTGCCAGCAGCTTACGGGGGACCTACAATGAGCAGTTCTTC.

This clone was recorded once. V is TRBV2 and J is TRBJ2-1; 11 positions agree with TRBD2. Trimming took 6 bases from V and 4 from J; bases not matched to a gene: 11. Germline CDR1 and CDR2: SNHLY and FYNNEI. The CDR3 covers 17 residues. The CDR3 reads CASSARGGLAVYNEQFF. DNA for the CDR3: TGTGCCAGCAGCGCCAGGGGGGGACTAGCGGTATACAATGAGCAGTTCTTC.

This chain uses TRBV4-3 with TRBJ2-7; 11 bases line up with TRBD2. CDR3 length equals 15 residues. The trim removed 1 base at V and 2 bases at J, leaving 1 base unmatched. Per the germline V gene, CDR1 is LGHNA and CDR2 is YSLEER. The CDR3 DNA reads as TGCGCCAGCAGCCAAGGACTAGCGGGGCCCTACGAGCAGTACTTC. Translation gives CASSQGLAGPYEQYF.

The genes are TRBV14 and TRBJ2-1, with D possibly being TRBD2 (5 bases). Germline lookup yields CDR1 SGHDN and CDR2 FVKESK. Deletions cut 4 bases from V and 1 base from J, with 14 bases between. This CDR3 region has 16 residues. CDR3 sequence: CASSRRGGRSYNEQFF. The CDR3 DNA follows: TGTGCCAGCAGCCGGCGAGGAGGTCGATCCTACAATGAGCAGTTCTTC.

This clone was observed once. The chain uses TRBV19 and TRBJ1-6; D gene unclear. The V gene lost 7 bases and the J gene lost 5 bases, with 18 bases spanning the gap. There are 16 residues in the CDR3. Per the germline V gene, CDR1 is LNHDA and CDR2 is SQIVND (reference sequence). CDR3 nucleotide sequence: TGTGCCAGTATTAGGTGGCAACGTGGAGATAATTCACCCCTCCACTTT. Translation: CASIRWQRGDNSPLHF.

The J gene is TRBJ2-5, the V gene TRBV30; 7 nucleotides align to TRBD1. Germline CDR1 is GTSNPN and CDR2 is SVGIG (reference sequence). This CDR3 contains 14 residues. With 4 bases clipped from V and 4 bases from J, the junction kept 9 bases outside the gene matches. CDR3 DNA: TGTGCCTGGAACAGGGGCCGGATGGTAGAGACCCAGTACTTC. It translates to CAWNRGRMVETQYF.

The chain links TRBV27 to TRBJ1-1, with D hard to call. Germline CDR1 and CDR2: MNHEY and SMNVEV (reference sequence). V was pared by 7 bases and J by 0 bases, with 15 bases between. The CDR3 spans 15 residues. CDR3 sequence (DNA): TGTGCCAGCATGAGTATGGAGGCACTGAACACTGAAGCTTTCTTT. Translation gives CASMSMEALNTEAFF.

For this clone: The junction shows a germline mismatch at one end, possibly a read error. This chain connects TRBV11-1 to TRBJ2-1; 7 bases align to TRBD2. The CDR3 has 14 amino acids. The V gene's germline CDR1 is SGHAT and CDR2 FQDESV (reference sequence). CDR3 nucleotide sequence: TGTGCCAGCGGCTTAATGGGGGGGTACAATGAGCAGTTCTTC. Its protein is CASGLMGGYNEQFF.

The CDR3 bases are TGTGCCAGTAGTATTCTGGCAGGGGAGACTGAAGCTTTCTTT. Its translation: CASSILAGETEAFF. The chain recombines TRBV19 with TRBJ1-1; D perhaps matches TRBD1 (6 bases). V lost 3 bases, J lost 5 bases, and 13 bases lay in between. In germline, CDR1 is LNHDA, CDR2 SQIVND (reference sequence). The CDR3 spans 14 residues.

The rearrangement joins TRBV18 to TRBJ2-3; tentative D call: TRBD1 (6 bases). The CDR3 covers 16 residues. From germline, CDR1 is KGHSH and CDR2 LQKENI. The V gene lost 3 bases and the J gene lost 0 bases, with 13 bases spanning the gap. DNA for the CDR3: TGTGCCAGCTCACCTCTCAGCGGACAGAGCACAGATACGCAGTATTTT. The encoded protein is CASSPLSGQSTDTQYF.